These 7 T cell receptor beta chains originate from one sample sequenced in a study of T cells in Graves' hyperthyroidism and ophthalmopathy. The CDR3 regions of TCR beta were amplified from RNA transcripts. Primed by the HTBI set, a first-round RT-PCR was run on the TCR CDR3. MiXCR, run by TCRdb on the multiplex PCR reads, gives a single entry per CDR3 protein. The sample includes hundreds of thousands of distinct CDR3 sequences, about 14% of them seen just once. The sequenced sample was blood. The source is a woman aged 45-60 years with Graves' ophthalmopathy.

The rearrangement links TRBV28 to TRBJ2-1; 14 bases map to TRBD2. Germline V gene sequence: CDR1 MDHEN, CDR2 SYDVKM. The junction had 7 bases not matched to a gene; V was cut back by 6 bases and J by 15 bases. This CDR3 region has 13 residues. CDR3 nucleotides: TGTGCCAGCAGGACAGGACTAGCGGGAGGAGGGTTCTTC. Protein product: CASRTGLAGGGFF.

This clonotype was recorded a few times. This CDR3 is CASSLPQRNNEQFF. CDR3 DNA sequence: TGTGCCAGCAGCTTACCACAGCGGAACAATGAGCAGTTCTTC. The V and J genes are TRBV7-6 and TRBJ2-1; weak D call: TRBD2 (5 bases). Trimming cost V 2 bases and J 5 bases, with 10 bases left between them. CDR3 length: 14 residues. CDR1 is SGHVS and CDR2 is FNYEAQ in the germline V gene.

The rearrangement uses TRBV28 and TRBJ2-7, with TRBD1 matching 10 bases. Germline V CDR1 and CDR2: MDHEN, SYDVKM. V shed 2 bases, J shed 3 bases, and the junction held 10 bases outside the gene matches. The length of the CDR3 is 17 residues. The CDR3 sequence: CASSLPLPGTGVYEQYF. DNA of the CDR3: TGTGCCAGCAGTTTACCTCTTCCCGGGACAGGGGTCTACGAGCAGTACTTC.

This clonotype was counted many times. The V gene is TRBV20-1, the J gene TRBJ2-7, with D possibly matching TRBD2 (5 bases). The CDR3 is made up of 13 amino acids. Germline V gene lookup returns CDR1 DFQATT and CDR2 SNEGSKA (reference sequence). The CDR3 loop reads CSEGPQTPNEQYF. CDR3 coding DNA: TGCAGCGAGGGTCCTCAAACCCCAAATGAGCAGTACTTC.

The sample holds a few counts of this clonotype. The chain carries TRBV6-2 or TRBV6-3 and TRBJ2-1; TRBD1 aligns across 11 bases. V lost 2 bases and J lost 8; bases outside the gene matches: 8. This CDR3 contains 16 residues. Germline-derived CDR1 and CDR2 are MNHEY and SVGEGT. CDR3 sequence: CASSYLGQGARYEQFF. CDR3 bases: TGTGCCAGCAGTTACCTCGGACAGGGGGCTAGGTATGAGCAGTTCTTC.

This clonotype was observed many times. This rearrangement joins TRBV20-1 to TRBJ2-1; 12 nucleotides match TRBD2. CDR1 and CDR2 (germline): DFQATT, SNEGSKA (reference sequence). The CDR3 runs 14 residues. Trimming at V came to 4 bases and at J to 6 bases, leaving 4 bases not matched to a gene. This CDR3 reads CSAKKLAGGNEQFF. The CDR3 nucleotides are TGCAGTGCTAAAAAACTAGCGGGAGGCAATGAGCAGTTCTTC.

This clonotype was seen many times. CDR3 protein: CASSLGWGARNNEQFF. In DNA form, the CDR3 reads TGTGCCAGCAGCTTAGGGTGGGGCGCCCGGAACAATGAGCAGTTCTTC. The V gene is TRBV7-2, the J gene TRBJ2-1; TRBD1 might be the D (5 bases). The germline gives CDR1 SGHTA, CDR2 FQGNSA. The CDR3 is made up of 16 amino acids. V was trimmed by 1 base and J by 5 bases, leaving 15 bases between them. Complete variable domain (other parts from reference TRBV7-2 and TRBJ2-1): GAGVSQSPSNKVTEKGKDVELRCDPISGHTALYWYRQSLGQGLEFLIYFQGNSAPDKSGLPSDRFSAERTGGSVSTLTIQRTQQEDSAVYLCASSLGWGARNNEQFFGPGTRLTVL.